This T cell receptor beta chain was retrieved from a study of tumor-infiltrating lymphocytes in primary liver carcinoma listed by TCRdb under 2017. Turning to the overall study: Between late 2015 and 2016, a handful of patients in China with histopathologically diagnosed primary liver carcinoma had surgical resection. Of the five patients, three men and two women aged 30 to 69 years, four had hepatocellular carcinoma and one had combined HCC and intrahepatic cholangiocarcinoma. Tumors of the five patients were stage T1-T3 N0M0 with maximum diameters of roughly 4.2 to 10 cm. Samples yielded roughly 3.65 to 7.5 million productive TCRbeta reads; read depth did not differ significantly between tissue types. The study combined TCRbeta repertoire sequencing, expression microarrays and whole-exome sequencing across five regions of each liver tumor, with adjacent normal tissue and blood. A total of 35 or so specimens from 5 patients went through TCRbeta repertoire sequencing, namely 25 tumor regions, 5 adjacent noncancerous liver tissues and 5 peripheral blood samples. Repertoires from technical replicates were highly reproducible, with mean shared-clone rates about 0.86 and correlation coefficients above 0.98. The investigation overall reported the following: Repertoire overlap was higher between tumor regions (mean about 36%) than tumor-adjacent (roughly 17%) or tumor-blood (approximately 14%) pairs, consistent with antigen-driven expansion. Only four or five patients were included in the study, and the authors note that the findings should be validated in a larger study. The top 250 clones made up a significantly larger repertoire fraction in tumors than in blood (p = 0.039). Because only the TCR beta chain was sequenced and unpaired alpha chains were not captured, true repertoire diversity is likely underestimated. Bulk unsorted samples precluded comparing CD4+ and CD8+ T cell repertoires.

Blood RNA was extracted from unsorted whole blood with TRIzol reagent; germline DNA came from the DNeasy Blood & Tissue kit. At the time of sampling, the patients were treatment-naive and had chronic HBV infection. Before surgery, 3 to 5 milliliters of peripheral blood were collected into K2EDTA tubes. Using a constant-region primer and ProtoScript II reverse transcriptase, TCRbeta-specific cDNA was reverse-transcribed from roughly 460 ng total RNA. Three nested multiplex PCR rounds, following a slightly modified ARM-PCR procedure, were used to build the TCRbeta libraries. The first two PCR rounds used multiplex TRBV1-TRBV30 forward primers with a Cbeta reverse primer, each for about 9 cycles. Sample barcodes and Illumina adapters were added in a final 25-cycle PCR with Deep VentR polymerase. Before sequencing, amplicons of 200-500 bp were purified from gel using a QIAquick gel extraction kit. An Illumina HiSeq 2500 was used to sequence the TCRbeta amplicons, generating 250-bp paired-end reads. In the source study's methods: Reads were quality-trimmed with Trimmomatic v0.33, and paired reads were merged with FLASH v1.2.11 to recover full CDR3 sequences. V, D and J germline segments were assigned to the rearranged TCRbeta sequences by MiGEC v1.2.1b. Clonotype statistics and Shannon-Wiener diversity indices were computed with VDJtools v1.0.0. To reduce sampling bias, subsequent analyses other than the diversity analysis used only the 250 most abundant clonotypes in each sample. In TCRdb, the public reads were trimmed at Q25 with fastp and aligned with MiXCR, with productive beta chains retained. Duplicate CDR3 protein sequences are folded into a single record with the most common DNA and genes. TCRdb, rather than the study authors, made the V and J calls. The sample contains 180,000 or so distinct CDR3 sequences, less than 65% of them found a single time. In total, the top ten clones hold roughly 76% of the sample.

This clonotype was counted many times. Its antigen is currently not known. Base-call qualities are not available, and no considerably larger clone is one nucleotide away. V is clipped by 0 bases and J by 4 bases, and the sequence between their germline boundaries is 10 bases long. The CDR3 sequence holds 15 residues, the cysteine and phenylalanine included. CDR3 DNA only is kept here, 45 bases in frame from base 1. For CDR1 and CDR2, the germline V gene lists SGHAT and FQNNGV. Sequencing input: peripheral blood. The TCR sequence derives from a man aged 40-49 years with primary liver carcinoma and hepatitis B virus infection. The V and J genes are TRBV11-2 and TRBJ2-1; the D segment might be TRBD1 or TRBD2, since each matches 5 bases. The nucleotide sequence is given as TGTGCCAGCAGCTTAGAGGGACGGATTTACAATGAGCAGTTCTTC. Its protein is CASSLEGRIYNEQFF.